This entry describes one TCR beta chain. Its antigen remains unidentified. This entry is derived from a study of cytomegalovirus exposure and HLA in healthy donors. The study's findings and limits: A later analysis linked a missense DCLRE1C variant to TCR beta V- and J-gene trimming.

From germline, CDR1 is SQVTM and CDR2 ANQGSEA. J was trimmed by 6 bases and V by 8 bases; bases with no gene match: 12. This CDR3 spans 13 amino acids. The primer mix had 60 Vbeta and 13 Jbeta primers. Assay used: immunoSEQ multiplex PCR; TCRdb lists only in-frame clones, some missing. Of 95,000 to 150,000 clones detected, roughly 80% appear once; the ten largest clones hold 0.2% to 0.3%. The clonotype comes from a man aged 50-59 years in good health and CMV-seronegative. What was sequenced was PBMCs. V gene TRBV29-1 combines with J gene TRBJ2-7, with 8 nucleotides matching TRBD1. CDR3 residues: CSYGGGTGLEQYF. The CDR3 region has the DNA TGCAGCTATGGGGGCGGGACAGGCCTCGAGCAGTACTTC.